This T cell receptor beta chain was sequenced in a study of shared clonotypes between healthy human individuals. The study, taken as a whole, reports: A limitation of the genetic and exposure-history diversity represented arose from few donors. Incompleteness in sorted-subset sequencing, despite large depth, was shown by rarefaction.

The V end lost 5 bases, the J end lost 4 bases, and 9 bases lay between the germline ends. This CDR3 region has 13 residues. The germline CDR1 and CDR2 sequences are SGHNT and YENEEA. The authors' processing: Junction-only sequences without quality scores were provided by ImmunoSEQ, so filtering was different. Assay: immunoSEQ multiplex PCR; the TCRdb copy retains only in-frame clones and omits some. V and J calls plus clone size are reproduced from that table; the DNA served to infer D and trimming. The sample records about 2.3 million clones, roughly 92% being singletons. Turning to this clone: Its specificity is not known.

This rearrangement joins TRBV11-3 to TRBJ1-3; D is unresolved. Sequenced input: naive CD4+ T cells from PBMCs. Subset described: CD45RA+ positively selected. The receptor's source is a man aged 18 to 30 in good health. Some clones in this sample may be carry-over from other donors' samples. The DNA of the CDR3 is TGTGCCAGCAGCCCAGAGTTAGGAAACACCATATATTTT. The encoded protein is CASSPELGNTIYF.